This T cell receptor (beta chain) was captured in a study of CD8+ T cells in alopecia areata. The overall study: A regimen of oral tofacitinib, 5 to 10 mg twice daily, was given to treated patients. Severity scoring for treated patients was based on the percentage of affected scalp area. Study conclusions and caveats: Among the cells sequenced in scalp samples are also the resident alphabeta T cells of normal skin. For lesional scalp, especially alopecia totalis/universalis, clonality was higher than in normal scalp.

cDNA reverse transcribed from extracted RNA served as the sequencing template. Clones were sequenced by immunoSEQ multiplex PCR, and TCRdb holds only the in-frame ones, with some missing. The repertoire holds around 200,000 clones, with around three fifths as singletons. V lost 1 base and J lost 4, with 6 bases in between. The V gene's germline CDR1 is SGHTA and CDR2 FQGNSA. The length of the CDR3 is 13 residues. Points on this clone: Its specificity is not known.

The treatment: oral pan-JAK inhibitor, 5-10 mg twice daily. This clonotype originated in a human donor with alopecia areata. The V call is TRBV7-2, the J call TRBJ2-3, with D uncertain. The input for sequencing was CD4+ T cells sorted from blood, taken at week 4, from a patient treated with tofacitinib. The CDR3 spells CASSLGTPDTQYF. The CDR3 DNA reads TGTGCCAGCAGCTTAGGGACCCCAGATACGCAGTATTTT.